This T cell receptor beta chain was sequenced for a study of identical twins. Whole-study results and caveats: Conclusions came from cross-sectional statistical analysis, not from following the same donors.

As concerns this clonotype: No antigen is known for it.

A universal primer site arose from template switching, and cDNA bore unique molecular identifiers. TCRdb analysed the 5' RACE reads with MiXCR anew, one entry per CDR3 protein. This sample carries roughly 350,000 distinct CDR3 sequences, roughly 9% of them seen once, and the ten largest clones take around 8.6%. Healthy Caucasians were all of the donors. The source is a woman aged 45-65 years in good health. The sequenced sample was naive T cells sorted from blood.

The CDR3 nucleotides are TGCAGTGCCCCAAATAGCGGGGCAAATTACAATGAGCAGTTCTTC. Amino acids: CSAPNSGANYNEQFF. This chain links TRBV20-1 with TRBJ2-1; 8 bases align to TRBD2. The CDR3 extends over 15 amino acids. J gave up 4 bases and V 6 bases, and 11 bases lay outside the gene matches. CDR1 and CDR2 (germline): DFQATT, SNEGSKA (reference sequence).